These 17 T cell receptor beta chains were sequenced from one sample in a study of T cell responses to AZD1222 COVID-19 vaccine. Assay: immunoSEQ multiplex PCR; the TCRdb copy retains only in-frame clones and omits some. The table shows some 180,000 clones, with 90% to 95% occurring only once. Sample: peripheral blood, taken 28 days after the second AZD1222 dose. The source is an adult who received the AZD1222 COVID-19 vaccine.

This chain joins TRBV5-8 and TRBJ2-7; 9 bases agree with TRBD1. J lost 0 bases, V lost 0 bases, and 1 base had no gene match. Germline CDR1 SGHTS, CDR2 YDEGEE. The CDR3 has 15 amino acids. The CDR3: CASSLGTGASYEQYF. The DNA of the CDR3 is TGTGCCAGCAGCTTGGGGACAGGGGCCTCCTACGAGCAGTACTTC.

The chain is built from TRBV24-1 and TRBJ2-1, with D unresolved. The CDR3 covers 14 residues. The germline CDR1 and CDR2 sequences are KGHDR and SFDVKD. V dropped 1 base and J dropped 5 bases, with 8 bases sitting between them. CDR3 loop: CATSDFRVDNEQFF. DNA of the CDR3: TGTGCCACCAGTGATTTTAGAGTGGACAATGAGCAGTTCTTC.

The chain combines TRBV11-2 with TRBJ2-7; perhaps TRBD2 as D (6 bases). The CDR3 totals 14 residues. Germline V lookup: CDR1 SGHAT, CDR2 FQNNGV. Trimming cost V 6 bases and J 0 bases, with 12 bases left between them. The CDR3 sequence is CASSLEGLSYEQYF. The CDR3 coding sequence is TGTGCCAGCAGTTTGGAGGGCCTCTCCTACGAGCAGTACTTC.

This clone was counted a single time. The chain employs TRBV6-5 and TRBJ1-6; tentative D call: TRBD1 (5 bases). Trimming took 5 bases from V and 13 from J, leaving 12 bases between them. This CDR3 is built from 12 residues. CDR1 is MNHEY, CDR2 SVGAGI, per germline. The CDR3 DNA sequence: TGTGCCAGCAGTCCAGGGTCCGGGCCCCTCCACTTT. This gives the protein CASSPGSGPLHF.

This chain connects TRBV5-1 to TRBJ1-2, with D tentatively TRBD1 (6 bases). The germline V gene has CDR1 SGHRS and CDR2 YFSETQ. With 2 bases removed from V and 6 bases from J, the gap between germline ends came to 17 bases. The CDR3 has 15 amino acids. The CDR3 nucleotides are TGCGCCAGCAGCTTTCGTCCGGGGGCGCTTGATGGCTACACCTTC. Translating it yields CASSFRPGALDGYTF. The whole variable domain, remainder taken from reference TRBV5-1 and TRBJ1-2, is KAGVTQTPRYLIKTRGQQVTLSCSPISGHRSVSWYQQTPGQGLQFLFEYFSETQRNKGNFPGRFSGRQFSNSRSEMNVSTLELGDSALYLCASSFRPGALDGYTFGSGTRLTVV.

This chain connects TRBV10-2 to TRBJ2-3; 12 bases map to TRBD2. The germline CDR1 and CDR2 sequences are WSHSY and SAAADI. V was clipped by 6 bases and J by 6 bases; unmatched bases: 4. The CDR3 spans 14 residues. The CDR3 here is CASRPSGGADTQYF. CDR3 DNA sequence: TGCGCCAGCAGACCTAGCGGGGGGGCTGATACGCAGTATTTT.

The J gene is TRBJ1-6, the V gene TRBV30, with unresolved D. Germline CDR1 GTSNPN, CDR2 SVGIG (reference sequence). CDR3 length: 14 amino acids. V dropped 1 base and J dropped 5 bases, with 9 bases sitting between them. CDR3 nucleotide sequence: TGTGCCTGGAGTGGGTCTAACCATAATTCACCCCTCCACTTT. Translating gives CAWSGSNHNSPLHF.

CDR3 sequence (DNA): TGTGCCAGCTCCCCCCGGGGGCAAGGTCAGCCCCAGCATTTT. Protein sequence: CASSPRGQGQPQHF. The chain couples TRBV18 to TRBJ1-5; weak D call: TRBD1 (6 bases). Trimming removed 6 bases at V and 6 bases at J, with 15 bases between. Germline CDR1 reads KGHSH; CDR2 reads LQKENI. This CDR3 has 14 amino acids.

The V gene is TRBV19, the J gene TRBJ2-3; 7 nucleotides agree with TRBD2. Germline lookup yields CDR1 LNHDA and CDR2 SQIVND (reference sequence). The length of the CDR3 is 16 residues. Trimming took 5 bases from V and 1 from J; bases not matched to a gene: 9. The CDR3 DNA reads TGTGCCAGTAGTCCGAGACGGGGGGTGGGCACAGATACGCAGTATTTT. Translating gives CASSPRRGVGTDTQYF.

The CDR3: CASSYRTGWVYNEQFF. CDR3 coding DNA: TGTGCCAGCAGTTACCGGACAGGTTGGGTATACAATGAGCAGTTCTTC. The chain is built from TRBV6-2 or TRBV6-3 and TRBJ2-1; 7 bases align to TRBD1. Germline V CDR1 and CDR2: MNHEY, SVGEGT. Losses at the gene ends were 2 bases for V and 4 bases for J; bases not matched to a gene: 8. The CDR3 has 16 residues.

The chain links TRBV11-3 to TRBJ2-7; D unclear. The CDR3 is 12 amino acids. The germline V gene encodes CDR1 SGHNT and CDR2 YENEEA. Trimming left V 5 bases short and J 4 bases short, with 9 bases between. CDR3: CASSATGYEQYF. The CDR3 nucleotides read TGTGCCAGCAGCGCGACCGGATACGAGCAGTACTTC.

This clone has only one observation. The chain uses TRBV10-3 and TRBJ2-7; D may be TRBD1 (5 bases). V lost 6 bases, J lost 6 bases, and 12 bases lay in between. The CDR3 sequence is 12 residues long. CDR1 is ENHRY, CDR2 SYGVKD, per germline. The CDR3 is CAISHDSVEQYF. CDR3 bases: TGTGCCATCAGCCACGACAGCGTCGAGCAGTACTTC.

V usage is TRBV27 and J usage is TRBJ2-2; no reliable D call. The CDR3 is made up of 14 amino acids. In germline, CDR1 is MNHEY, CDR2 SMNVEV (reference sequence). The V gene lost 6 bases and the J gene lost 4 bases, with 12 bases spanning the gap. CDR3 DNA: TGTGCCAGCAGCTTTACGGGCCTCACCGGGGAGCTGTTTTTT. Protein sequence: CASSFTGLTGELFF.

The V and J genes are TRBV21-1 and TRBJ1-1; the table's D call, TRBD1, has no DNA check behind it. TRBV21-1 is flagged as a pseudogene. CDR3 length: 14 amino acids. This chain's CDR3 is CASSTDRAKTEAFF. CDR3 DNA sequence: TGTGCCAGCAGCACCGACAGGGCGAAGACTGAAGCTTTCTTT.

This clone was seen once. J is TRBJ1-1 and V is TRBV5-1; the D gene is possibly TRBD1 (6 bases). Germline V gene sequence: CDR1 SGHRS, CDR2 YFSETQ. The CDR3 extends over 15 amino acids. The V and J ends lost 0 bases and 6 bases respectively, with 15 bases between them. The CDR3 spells CASSLAWGGGAEAFF. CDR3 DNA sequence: TGCGCCAGCAGCTTGGCTTGGGGCGGGGGCGCTGAAGCTTTCTTT.

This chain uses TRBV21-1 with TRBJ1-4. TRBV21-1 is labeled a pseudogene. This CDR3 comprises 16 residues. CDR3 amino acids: CASSKRKGVANEKLFF. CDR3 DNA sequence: TGTGCCAGCAGCAAACGAAAGGGAGTAGCTAATGAAAAACTGTTTTTT.

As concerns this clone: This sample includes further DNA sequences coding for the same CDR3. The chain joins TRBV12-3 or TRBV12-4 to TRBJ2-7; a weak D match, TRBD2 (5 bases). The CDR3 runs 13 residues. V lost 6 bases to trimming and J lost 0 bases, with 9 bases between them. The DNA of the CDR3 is TGTGCCAGCAGCTCCGGACTCTCCTACGAGCAGTACTTC. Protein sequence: CASSSGLSYEQYF.